A single sample is the source of the 27 T cell receptor beta chains below, sequenced in a study of blood T cell repertoires in COVID-19. Some clones are missing from TCRdb's copy, which holds only in-frame ones; the method was immunoSEQ multiplex PCR. The sample consists of about 360,000 clones, about 83% of them appearing once. The sample comprised peripheral blood. Receptors originate from a man aged 30-40 years with active or convalescent COVID-19.

The table lists this clone with a count of one. The chain joins TRBV4-1 to TRBJ1-4; TRBD1 agrees at 9 bases. Losses at the gene ends were 3 bases for V and 4 bases for J; bases not matched to a gene: 6. CDR1 and CDR2 (germline): MGHRA, YSYEKL. This CDR3 has 16 amino acids. As DNA, the CDR3 is TGCGCCAGCAGCCAGGGCCGGACAGGGGATAATGAAAAACTGTTTTTT. Amino acids: CASSQGRTGDNEKLFF.

This clone was detected only once. The chain carries TRBV3-1 (or the pseudogene TRBV3-2) and TRBJ2-7; D might be TRBD2 (7 bases). This CDR3 has 16 residues. Trimming removed 4 bases from V and 7 bases from J, with 23 bases in between. Germline V gene data show CDR1 as LGHDT and CDR2 as YNNKEL (reference sequence). The CDR3: CASSPSRGAPAGEQYF. In nucleotides, the CDR3 is TGTGCCAGCAGCCCCTCCCGGGGGGCCCCAGCTGGGGAGCAGTACTTC.

The V call is TRBV24-1, the J call TRBJ1-4; D may be TRBD1 (6 bases). Per the germline V gene, CDR1 is KGHDR and CDR2 is SFDVKD. This CDR3 region has 12 residues. V was trimmed by 9 bases and J by 11 bases, leaving 15 bases between them. CDR3 DNA sequence: TGTGCCACCCGGGACAAAAACGACAAACTGTTTTTT. Protein sequence: CATRDKNDKLFF.

The gene calls are TRBV24-1 and TRBJ2-5, with TRBD2 identical over 15 bases. Losses at the gene ends were 4 bases for V and 3 bases for J; bases not matched to a gene: 8. Germline V CDR1 and CDR2: KGHDR, SFDVKD. The CDR3 spans 18 residues. The CDR3 spells CATSEGTSGGLSKETQYF. CDR3 sequence (DNA): TGTGCCACCAGTGAGGGGACTAGCGGGGGGCTGTCAAAAGAGACCCAGTACTTC.

This clone has only one observation. The chain combines TRBV5-1 with TRBJ2-4; D not resolved. The CDR3 covers 14 residues. CDR1 and CDR2 from the germline V gene are SGHRS and YFSETQ. The V gene lost 0 bases and the J gene lost 0 bases, with 4 bases spanning the gap. The CDR3 is CASSLGVAKNIQYF. The CDR3 nucleotides read TGCGCCAGCAGCTTGGGAGTAGCCAAAAACATTCAGTACTTC.

The V call is TRBV6-4, the J call TRBJ2-7; a possible D gene is TRBD1 (6 bases). Per germline, CDR1 MRHNA and CDR2 SNTAGT. There are 12 residues in the CDR3. V was clipped by 6 bases and J by 5 bases, with 11 bases between them. CDR3 amino acids: CASRRTEDEQYF. The CDR3 DNA reads TGTGCCAGCAGGAGGACAGAGGACGAGCAGTACTTC.

V usage is TRBV6-2 or TRBV6-3 and J usage is TRBJ2-7, with TRBD2 matching 16 bases. CDR3 length: 21 amino acids. V lost 1 base and J lost 3; bases outside the gene matches: 15. CDR1 and CDR2 from the germline V gene are MNHEY and SVGEGT. CDR3 nucleotides: TGTGCCAGCAGTTACTTTCGCTCCGGGACTAGCGGGAGGGTAACTATCTACGAGCAGTACTTC. This translates into CASSYFRSGTSGRVTIYEQYF.

This clone was recorded once. The J gene is TRBJ2-3, the V gene TRBV9; a weak D match, TRBD1 (6 bases). The CDR3 is 16 amino acids. CDR1 SGDLS and CDR2 YYNGEE come from the germline V gene. Trimming removed 0 bases from V and 0 bases from J, with 11 bases in between. The CDR3 DNA reads TGTGCCAGCAGCGTAGCTGCAGGGGTTAGCACAGATACGCAGTATTTT. Protein: CASSVAAGVSTDTQYF.

The J gene is TRBJ1-5, the V gene TRBV12-3 or TRBV12-4; a weak D match, TRBD1 (5 bases). The V gene lost 0 bases and the J gene lost 11 bases, with 8 bases spanning the gap. The CDR3 runs 12 residues. The CDR3, as DNA: TGTGCCAGCAGTTTAGCGTGGGGGGCCCAGCATTTT. It codes for CASSLAWGAQHF.

This clone has just one count. Here the CDR3 DNA reads TGTGCCAGCAGCTTGTCCAGGGGGGAGATCGGTGGCTACACCTTC. It yields the protein CASSLSRGEIGGYTF. The chain carries TRBV5-5 and TRBJ1-2; 7 nucleotides line up with TRBD1. Per the germline V gene, CDR1 is SGHKS and CDR2 is YYEKEE (reference sequence). Trimming removed 1 base from V and 7 bases from J; junction bases left unmatched: 10. The length of the CDR3 is 15 residues.

The chain employs TRBV9 and TRBJ2-2, with 10 nucleotides matching TRBD2. From germline, CDR1 is SGDLS and CDR2 YYNGEE. This CDR3 spans 14 amino acids. Germline trimming cut 6 bases from V and 7 bases from J; bases unmatched to any gene: 6. The CDR3 protein is CASTSGGAVGELFF. The CDR3 DNA is TGTGCCAGCACCAGCGGGGGGGCGGTCGGGGAGCTGTTTTTT.

V and J are TRBV9 and TRBJ1-1, with D possibly TRBD1 on 6 matching bases. Germline lookup yields CDR1 SGDLS and CDR2 YYNGEE. Trimming pared 0 bases from V and 4 bases from J, leaving 10 bases between. This CDR3 is built from 14 residues. The CDR3 reads CASSVAPGATEAFF. CDR3 DNA: TGTGCCAGCAGCGTAGCACCAGGGGCCACTGAAGCTTTCTTT.

The V call is TRBV19, the J call TRBJ1-4; 8 nucleotides align to TRBD1. Germline V gives CDR1 LNHDA, CDR2 SQIVND (reference sequence). With 3 bases clipped from V and 5 bases from J, the junction kept 11 bases outside the gene matches. The CDR3 contains 17 residues. DNA of the CDR3: TGTGCCAGTAGTATGATTTTATTTGGGGACAGGAATGAAAAACTGTTTTTT. Encoded protein: CASSMILFGDRNEKLFF.

The chain is built from TRBV30 and TRBJ1-1; D ambiguous. Per the germline V gene, CDR1 is GTSNPN and CDR2 is SVGIG (reference sequence). The CDR3 spans 12 residues. Trimming took off 2 bases at V and 1 base at J, with 5 bases between the two ends. The CDR3 DNA sequence: TGTGCCTGGAGTCCCAGGAACACTGAAGCTTTCTTT. It is translated as CAWSPRNTEAFF.

This chain joins TRBV19 and TRBJ2-7, with 8 nucleotides matching TRBD1. The CDR3 loop spans 14 amino acids. CDR1 LNHDA and CDR2 SQIVND come from the germline V gene (reference sequence). J gave up 2 bases and V 6 bases, and 6 bases lay outside the gene matches. The CDR3, as DNA: TGTGCCAGTAGCCTCAGGGGGCTCCCCTACGAGCAGTACTTC. Amino acids: CASSLRGLPYEQYF. The variable domain in full, completed from reference TRBV19 and TRBJ2-7, reads DGGITQSPKYLFRKEGQNVTLSCEQNLNHDAMYWYRQDPGQGLRLIYYSQIVNDFQKGDIAEGYSVSREKKESFPLTVTSAQKNPTAFYLCASSLRGLPYEQYFGPGTRLTVT.

The chain couples TRBV6-1 to TRBJ2-1, with TRBD1 identical over 9 bases. The V segment lost 3 bases and the J segment 7 bases; nucleotides outside the gene matches: 13. There are 17 residues in the CDR3. Germline V gene sequence: CDR1 MNHNS, CDR2 SASEGT. This CDR3 reads CASSDHSEGQGLNEQFF. The DNA of the CDR3 is TGTGCCAGCAGTGACCACTCCGAGGGACAGGGCCTTAATGAGCAGTTCTTC.

The chain couples TRBV9 to TRBJ1-1; 7 nucleotides line up with TRBD1. Looked up from germline, CDR1 is SGDLS and CDR2 is YYNGEE. The CDR3 is 15 residues long. The V gene end was trimmed by 2 bases and the J gene end by 1 base; junction bases not matched to a gene: 5. Here the CDR3 DNA reads TGTGCCAGCAGCGTGGGACAGATGTGGAACACTGAAGCTTTCTTT. Residues: CASSVGQMWNTEAFF.

The DNA for the CDR3 is TGTGCCAGTAATTACAGGAGCACAGATACGCAGTATTTT. Translation gives CASNYRSTDTQYF. The rearrangement links TRBV19 to TRBJ2-3, with D tentatively TRBD1 (5 bases). The germline V gene has CDR1 LNHDA and CDR2 SQIVND (reference sequence). V shed 7 bases and J shed 0 bases, with 8 bases lying between them. This CDR3 has 13 amino acids.

V gene TRBV18 combines with J gene TRBJ2-1; possibly TRBD1 for D (7 bases). The CDR3 length is 16 residues. CDR1 is KGHSH, CDR2 LQKENI, per germline. Trimming removed 3 bases from V and 3 bases from J, with 15 bases in between. DNA of the CDR3: TGTGCCAGCTCACCCCAGGGGGGACGGGGCTACAATGAGCAGTTCTTC. This translates into CASSPQGGRGYNEQFF.

The J gene is TRBJ2-2, the V gene TRBV4-2; 7 bases line up with TRBD2. Germline lookup yields CDR1 LGHNA and CDR2 YNFKEQ. V dropped 0 bases and J dropped 7; count of bases not matched to a gene: 14. This CDR3 spans 18 amino acids. In DNA form, the CDR3 reads TGTGCCAGCAGCCAAGAGGGCCTAGCGGCCTACCGGGGCGGGGAGCTGTTTTTT. It encodes CASSQEGLAAYRGGELFF.

J is TRBJ1-2 and V is TRBV6-5, with unresolved D. Trimming took off 10 bases at V and 2 bases at J, with 17 bases between the two ends. The CDR3 totals 14 residues. Germline V CDR1 and CDR2: MNHEY, SVGAGI. The CDR3 coding sequence is TGTGCCACCACGGCAAATCGGGGAAACTATGGCTACACCTTC. Residues: CATTANRGNYGYTF.

The chain carries TRBV18 and TRBJ1-2; 7 bases agree with TRBD1. V lost 7 bases and J lost 8; bases outside the gene matches: 16. Germline CDR1 and CDR2: KGHSH and LQKENI. The CDR3 has 15 residues. This chain's CDR3 is CASWLDGDRASGYTF. CDR3 nucleotides: TGTGCCAGCTGGTTGGACGGGGACAGAGCCTCGGGCTACACCTTC.

The V and J genes are TRBV7-3 and TRBJ2-3, with D possibly matching TRBD2 (6 bases). Germline V gene sequence: CDR1 SGHTA, CDR2 FQGTGA. The V end lost 5 bases, the J end lost 5 bases, and 14 bases lay between the germline ends. This CDR3 has 14 amino acids. The CDR3 region is CASSPSGREDTQYF. DNA of the CDR3: TGTGCCAGCAGCCCCAGCGGGCGGGAAGATACGCAGTATTTT.

The gene calls are TRBV6-5 and TRBJ2-5, with D possibly matching TRBD2 (5 bases). Germline V lookup: CDR1 MNHEY, CDR2 SVGAGI. Trimming took off 3 bases at V and 4 bases at J, with 12 bases between the two ends. The CDR3 is made up of 14 amino acids. The DNA of the CDR3 is TGTGCCAGCAGTTATCCCGGACGGGGAGAGACCCAGTACTTC. This codes for CASSYPGRGETQYF.

This chain connects TRBV7-2 to TRBJ2-1, with TRBD2 identical over 12 bases. The J segment lost 9 bases and the V segment lost 4 bases, leaving 13 bases of the junction unmatched. The germline gives CDR1 SGHTA, CDR2 FQGNSA. CDR3 length: 17 amino acids. CDR3 sequence reads: CASSSPRGGGLAGEQFF. The CDR3 DNA reads TGTGCCAGCAGCTCTCCTCGTGGGGGGGGACTAGCGGGTGAGCAGTTCTTC.

The CDR3 DNA follows: TGTGCTAGTGGACCGGACAGGGGCGATATGGCGACCCAGTACTTC. Protein sequence: CASGPDRGDMATQYF. The chain couples TRBV12-5 to TRBJ2-5, with TRBD1 identical over 9 bases. V gave up 6 bases and J gave up 7 bases; unmatched junction bases: 12. There are 15 residues in the CDR3. The germline V gene encodes CDR1 LGHNT and CDR2 FRNRAP.

CDR3 DNA: TGTGCCAGCAGCGTAGATGTGGGGCCGCTCCTGGGAGAAAAACTGTTTTTT. Translation gives CASSVDVGPLLGEKLFF. The chain joins TRBV9 to TRBJ1-4; D possibly corresponds to TRBD1 (5 bases). CDR3 size: 17 residues. Germline values: CDR1 SGDLS, CDR2 YYNGEE. Trimming took off 0 bases at V and 8 bases at J, with 20 bases between the two ends.